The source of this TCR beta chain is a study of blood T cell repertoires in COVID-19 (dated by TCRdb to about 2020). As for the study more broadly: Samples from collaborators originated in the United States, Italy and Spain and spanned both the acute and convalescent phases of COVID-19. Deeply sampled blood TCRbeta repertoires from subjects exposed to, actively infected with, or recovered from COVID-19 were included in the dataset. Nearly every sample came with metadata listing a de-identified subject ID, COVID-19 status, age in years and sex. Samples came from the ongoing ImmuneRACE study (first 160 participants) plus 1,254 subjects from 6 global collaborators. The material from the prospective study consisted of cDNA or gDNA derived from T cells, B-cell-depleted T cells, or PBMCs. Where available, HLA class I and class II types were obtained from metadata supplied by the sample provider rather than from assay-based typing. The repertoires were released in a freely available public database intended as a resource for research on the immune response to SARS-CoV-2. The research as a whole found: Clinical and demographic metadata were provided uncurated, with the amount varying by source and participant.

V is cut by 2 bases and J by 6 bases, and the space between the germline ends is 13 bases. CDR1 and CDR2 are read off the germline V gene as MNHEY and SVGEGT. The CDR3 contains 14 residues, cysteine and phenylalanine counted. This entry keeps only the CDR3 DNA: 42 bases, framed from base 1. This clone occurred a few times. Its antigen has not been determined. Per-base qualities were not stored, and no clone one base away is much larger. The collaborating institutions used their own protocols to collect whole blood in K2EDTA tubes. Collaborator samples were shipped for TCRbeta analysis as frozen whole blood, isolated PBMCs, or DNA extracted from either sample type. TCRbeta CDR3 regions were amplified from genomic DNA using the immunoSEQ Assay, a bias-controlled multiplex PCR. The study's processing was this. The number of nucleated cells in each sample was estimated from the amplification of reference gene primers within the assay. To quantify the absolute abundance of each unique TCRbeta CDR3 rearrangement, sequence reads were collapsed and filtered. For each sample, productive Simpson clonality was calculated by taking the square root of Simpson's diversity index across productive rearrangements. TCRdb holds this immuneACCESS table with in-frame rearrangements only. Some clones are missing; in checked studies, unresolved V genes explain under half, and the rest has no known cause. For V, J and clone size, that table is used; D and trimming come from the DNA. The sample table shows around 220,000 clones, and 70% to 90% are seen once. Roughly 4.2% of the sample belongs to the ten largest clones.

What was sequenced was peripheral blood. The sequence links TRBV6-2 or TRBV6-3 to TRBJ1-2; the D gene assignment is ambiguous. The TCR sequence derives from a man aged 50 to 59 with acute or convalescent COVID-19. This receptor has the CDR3 CASSYRGQVNGYTF. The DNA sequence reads TGTGCCAGCAGTTACCGAGGGCAGGTTAATGGCTACACCTTC.